One sample yielded the 17 T cell receptor beta chains listed below, sequenced in a study of blood T cell repertoires in COVID-19 (dated by TCRdb to 2020 to 2021). Library preparation used the immunoSEQ multiplex PCR assay. Held by TCRdb, this immuneACCESS table contains in-frame sequences only and omits some clones. Under half of the omission traces to an unresolved V gene where checked; the cause of the rest is unknown. This sample holds over 200,000 clones; approximately 82% were observed only once. 8.5% to 10% of the sample goes to the ten largest clones. Sample: peripheral blood. All receptors derive from a middle-aged man with active or convalescent COVID-19.

CDR3 loop: CASSEPSWGERYF. The DNA for the CDR3 is TGTGCCAGCAGTGAACCATCTTGGGGGGAACGGTACTTC. The chain couples TRBV6-1 to TRBJ2-7, with D maybe TRBD2 (6 bases). This CDR3 has 13 amino acids. Germline V lookup: CDR1 MNHNS, CDR2 SASEGT. Trimming left V 2 bases short and J 12 bases short, with 17 bases between.

This clone has only one observation. Germline is not matched at one junction end, which may reflect a read error. This same CDR3 is encoded by further DNA sequences in the sample. The rearrangement uses TRBV7-9 and TRBJ2-1; TRBD1 agrees at 7 bases. CDR1 and CDR2 (germline): SEHNR, FQNEAQ (reference sequence). The CDR3 extends over 14 amino acids. In DNA form, the CDR3 reads TGTCCCAGCCGCCGAGGGGGCGAAATCAATGAGCAGTTCTTC. Its protein product is CPSRRGGEINEQFF.

V is TRBV7-9 and J is TRBJ2-7; D unresolved. Germline V gives CDR1 SEHNR, CDR2 FQNEAQ (reference sequence). The V and J ends lost 2 bases and 3 bases respectively, with 17 bases between them. The CDR3 covers 16 residues. CDR3 sequence reads: CASSLYPGDGSYEQYF. The CDR3 nucleotides are TGTGCCAGCAGCTTATATCCAGGCGATGGTAGCTACGAGCAGTACTTC. Full variable domain (rest looked up from reference TRBV7-9 and TRBJ2-7): DTGVSQNPRHKITKRGQNVTFRCDPISEHNRLYWYRQTLGQGPEFLTYFQNEAQLEKSRLLSDRFSAERPKGSFSTLEIQRTEQGDSAMYLCASSLYPGDGSYEQYFGPGTRLTVT.

Details on this clone: Sequence at one end of the junction differs from germline and may be a read error. Other DNA sequences within the sample encode an identical CDR3. V usage is TRBV10-3 and J usage is TRBJ2-7; D call uncertain. The CDR3 consists of 14 residues. In germline, CDR1 is ENHRY, CDR2 SYGVKD. CDR3 sequence reads: CAIGPQSPPYEQYF. CDR3 sequence (DNA): TGTGCCATCGGGCCTCAGTCCCCTCCCTACGAGCAATACTTC.

V is TRBV14 and J is TRBJ1-4, with 8 nucleotides matching TRBD1. The CDR3 is 15 amino acids. Trimming at V came to 3 bases and at J to 10 bases, leaving 10 bases not matched to a gene. Germline-derived CDR1 and CDR2 are SGHDN and FVKESK. CDR3 sequence reads: CASSHSGTGMGKLFF. CDR3 nucleotide sequence: TGTGCCAGCAGCCATTCCGGGACAGGAATGGGAAAACTGTTTTTT.

V is TRBV3-1 (or the pseudogene TRBV3-2) and J is TRBJ2-7; TRBD2 agrees at 8 bases. Germline loops: CDR1 LGHDT, CDR2 YNNKEL (reference sequence). Trimming removed 0 bases from V and 1 base from J; junction bases left unmatched: 11. CDR3 length equals 18 residues. The CDR3 here is CASSQEWPSGPPSYEQYF. Here the CDR3 DNA reads TGTGCCAGCAGCCAAGAGTGGCCTAGCGGGCCTCCGTCCTACGAGCAGTACTTC.

This sequence joins TRBV9 and TRBJ1-2; possible D gene TRBD1, 6 bases. V lost 4 bases to trimming and J lost 1 base, with 14 bases between them. From germline, CDR1 is SGDLS and CDR2 YYNGEE. The CDR3 is made up of 15 amino acids. The CDR3 region is CASSSFGQNNYGYTF. CDR3 bases: TGTGCCAGCAGCTCGTTTGGACAGAATAACTATGGCTACACCTTC.

This chain joins TRBV5-1 and TRBJ1-2; no clear D. The CDR3 has 13 residues. The germline CDR1 and CDR2 sequences are SGHRS and YFSETQ. With 0 bases removed from V and 5 bases from J, the gap between germline ends came to 8 bases. In nucleotides, the CDR3 is TGCGCCAGCAGCTTGGAAGAGGTTTATGGCTACACCTTC. This translates into CASSLEEVYGYTF.

J is TRBJ2-7 and V is TRBV19; D possibly corresponds to TRBD1 (6 bases). CDR1 and CDR2 from the germline V gene are LNHDA and SQIVND (reference sequence). Trimming removed 5 bases from V and 2 bases from J, with 19 bases in between. The CDR3 contains 16 residues. Here the CDR3 reads CASSHGRQGRTYEQYF. CDR3 bases: TGTGCCAGTAGTCACGGGCGGCAGGGGCGAACCTACGAGCAGTACTTC.

The rearrangement links TRBV6-2 or TRBV6-3 to TRBJ2-4; D perhaps matches TRBD2 (5 bases). V gave up 2 bases and J gave up 7 bases, with 6 bases separating them. The CDR3 length is 12 residues. The V gene's germline CDR1 is MNHEY and CDR2 SVGEGT. CDR3 in amino acids: CASSYGENIQYF. CDR3 DNA: TGTGCCAGCAGTTACGGGGAGAACATTCAGTACTTC.

The chain links TRBV3-1 (or the pseudogene TRBV3-2) to TRBJ2-3; 9 bases fit TRBD2. CDR1 and CDR2 from the germline V gene are LGHDT and YNNKEL (reference sequence). V lost 6 bases, J lost 1 base, and 5 bases stayed unmatched. There are 15 residues in the CDR3. The CDR3 protein is CASRFERGGTDTQYF. CDR3 nucleotides: TGTGCCAGCAGATTCGAGCGGGGGGGCACAGATACGCAGTATTTT.

This chain links TRBV6-2 or TRBV6-3 with TRBJ2-5; 13 bases map to TRBD2. Germline CDR1 and CDR2: MNHEY and SVGEGT. V was pared by 5 bases and J by 9 bases, with 6 bases of the junction left unmatched. This CDR3 is 14 amino acids long. For the CDR3, the DNA is TGTGCCAGCAGTCGACTAGCGGGGGGTCGGGCCCAGTACTTC. Translated, it gives CASSRLAGGRAQYF.

The chain couples TRBV10-1 to TRBJ1-1; possibly TRBD1 for D (6 bases). This CDR3 is 14 amino acids long. Trimming pared 4 bases from V and 0 bases from J, leaving 9 bases between. The germline gives CDR1 WNHNN, CDR2 SYGVQD (reference sequence). The CDR3 region is CASSGDTLNTEAFF. The DNA of the CDR3 is TGCGCCAGCAGTGGGGACACCTTGAACACTGAAGCTTTCTTT.

V usage is TRBV7-2 and J usage is TRBJ2-5, with D maybe TRBD2 (6 bases). Trimming stripped 5 bases from V and 4 bases from J, with 11 bases between. The germline V gene has CDR1 SGHTA and CDR2 FQGNSA. CDR3 length equals 13 residues. CDR3 DNA: TGTGCCAGCAGCCCGGGGAGGAGAGAGACCCAGTACTTC. As protein: CASSPGRRETQYF.

The gene calls are TRBV6-1 and TRBJ2-7; 8 bases are a match to TRBD2. The V gene end was trimmed by 0 bases and the J gene end by 0 bases; junction bases not matched to a gene: 1. Germline assignment: CDR1 MNHNS and CDR2 SASEGT. There are 15 residues in the CDR3. The CDR3, as DNA: TGTGCCAGCAGTGAAGCAGCGGGAGTCTCCTACGAGCAGTACTTC. Translated: CASSEAAGVSYEQYF.

The rearrangement joins TRBV10-3 to TRBJ2-2; D possibly corresponds to TRBD2 (5 bases). The CDR3 is 19 amino acids. Germline loops: CDR1 ENHRY, CDR2 SYGVKD. The V end lost 3 bases, the J end lost 7 bases, and 27 bases lay between the germline ends. The CDR3 DNA follows: TGTGCCATCAGTGATGGAGCCCGGGCCCTAAGGGAGCACGGCGGGGAGCTGTTTTTT. Amino acids: CAISDGARALREHGGELFF.

This chain connects TRBV5-1 to TRBJ2-1, with a tentative D call TRBD2 (5 bases). V lost 4 bases, J lost 7 bases, and 18 bases lay in between. CDR1 and CDR2 (germline): SGHRS, YFSETQ. The CDR3 loop spans 15 amino acids. The CDR3 loop reads CASSPSGSGFNEQFF. The CDR3 DNA reads as TGCGCCAGCAGCCCCTCCGGGTCGGGATTTAATGAGCAGTTCTTC. The variable domain in full, with the rest retrieved from reference TRBV5-1 and TRBJ2-1, is KAGVTQTPRYLIKTRGQQVTLSCSPISGHRSVSWYQQTPGQGLQFLFEYFSETQRNKGNFPGRFSGRQFSNSRSEMNVSTLELGDSALYLCASSPSGSGFNEQFFGPGTRLTVL.